This T cell receptor (beta chain) derives from a study of T cells after yellow fever vaccination. MiXCR, run by TCRdb on the 5' RACE reads, gives a single entry per CDR3 protein. In the table there are about 360,000 distinct CDR3 sequences, roughly 6.1% of which are singletons. A few counts support this clonotype. Its antigen remains unidentified. General study results and limits: Researchers noted that a small share of clonotypes showed up in both CD4 and CD8 compartments. The study found a weaker secondary response that peaked faster, day 5 versus 15.

The sequencing used PBMCs, collected 5 days after the yellow fever booster vaccination. The TCR comes from a man aged 25-45 years who received the YFV17D yellow fever vaccine.

The CDR3 DNA is TGTGCCAGCAGCCCCCTACCATACAATGAGCAGTTCTTC. It is translated as CASSPLPYNEQFF. The chain is built from TRBV7-2 and TRBJ2-1, with D hard to call. This CDR3 spans 13 amino acids. Germline CDR1 reads SGHTA; CDR2 reads FQGNSA. The germline V and J ends were trimmed by 5 bases and 4 bases, with 9 bases remaining between them.